A single sample is the source of the 30 T cell receptor beta chains below, sequenced in a study of OX40 agonist ivuxolimab in advanced cancers. Library preparation employed the immunoSEQ multiplex PCR assay. The clones in this table, taken by TCRdb from immuneACCESS, are in-frame only. Not every clone is retained; where verified, under half of the shortfall comes from an unresolved V gene, and the cause of the rest is unknown. This sample lists roughly 70,000 clones; around 90% were detected once. The biggest ten clones account for roughly 0.66% of the sample. Here the sequenced sample was CD4+ or CD8+ T cells sorted from blood, taken in a trial of the OX40 agonist ivuxolimab. Receptors were obtained from an adult with an advanced solid tumor such as melanoma, head and neck, liver or kidney cancer.

V is TRBV19 and J is TRBJ1-4, with 9 bases that match TRBD1. This CDR3 comprises 15 residues. J was trimmed by 6 bases and V by 9 bases; bases with no gene match: 11. Per the germline V gene, CDR1 is LNHDA and CDR2 is SQIVND (reference sequence). CDR3 in DNA: TGTGCCAGCAAATCGACAGGGGGGGGAGATGAAAAACTGTTTTTT. Translating it yields CASKSTGGGDEKLFF.

The chain employs TRBV19 and TRBJ1-5, with D tentatively TRBD1 (6 bases). Trimming left V 2 bases short and J 7 bases short, with 9 bases between. Germline V gives CDR1 LNHDA, CDR2 SQIVND (reference sequence). CDR3 length equals 13 residues. The CDR3 region is CASSIRGPQPQHF. CDR3 nucleotides: TGTGCCAGTAGTATACGGGGGCCACAGCCCCAGCATTTT.

This clone was seen a single time. This chain joins TRBV28 and TRBJ2-4, with D unclear. The ends were cut back, 3 bases at V and 2 bases at J, with 14 bases in the middle. This CDR3 spans 16 amino acids. In germline, CDR1 is MDHEN, CDR2 SYDVKM. The CDR3 DNA reads as TGTGCCAGCAGTTTGGGGTTTTGGGGAACCAAAAACATTCAGTACTTC. This sequence encodes CASSLGFWGTKNIQYF.

The rearrangement uses TRBV5-4 and TRBJ1-2; 11 positions match TRBD1. The CDR3 loop spans 15 amino acids. Germline V gives CDR1 SGHNT, CDR2 YYREEE (reference sequence). J was trimmed by 6 bases and V by 4 bases; bases with no gene match: 8. The CDR3: CASSVVPGQGDGYTF. The CDR3 coding sequence is TGTGCCAGCAGCGTGGTCCCGGGACAGGGGGATGGCTACACCTTC.

The rearrangement links TRBV28 to TRBJ1-1; D remains unclear. This CDR3 has 14 residues. V lost 4 bases, J lost 1 base, and 10 bases lay in between. Per germline, CDR1 MDHEN and CDR2 SYDVKM. This CDR3 reads CASSSLGRNTEAFF. As DNA, the CDR3 is TGTGCCAGCAGTTCACTCGGACGGAACACTGAAGCTTTCTTT.

The chain couples TRBV6-5 to TRBJ1-1; possible D gene TRBD1, 5 bases. Germline loops: CDR1 MNHEY, CDR2 SVGAGI. Between the trimmed V and J ends, which lost 4 bases and 4 bases, there was a span of 16 bases. CDR3 size: 15 residues. CDR3 region: CASSWDGGVGTEAFF. CDR3 DNA: TGTGCCAGCAGTTGGGACGGAGGAGTTGGCACTGAAGCTTTCTTT.

The J gene is TRBJ2-2, the V gene TRBV5-8, with 7 nucleotides matching TRBD1. Germline V lookup: CDR1 SGHTS, CDR2 YDEGEE. V lost 4 bases to trimming and J lost 5 bases; unmatched junction nucleotides: 8. This CDR3 region has 15 residues. CDR3 coding DNA: TGTGCCAGCAGCCCCGAGACAGGGCCTACCGGGGAGCTGTTTTTT. This sequence encodes CASSPETGPTGELFF.

V gene TRBV9 combines with J gene TRBJ1-2; TRBD1 aligns across 9 bases. Germline lookup yields CDR1 SGDLS and CDR2 YYNGEE. J lost 6 bases, V lost 0 bases, and 0 bases had no gene match. The CDR3 totals 13 residues. CDR3 amino acids: CASSVGQGDGYTF. For the CDR3, the DNA is TGTGCCAGCAGCGTAGGACAGGGGGATGGCTACACCTTC.

Written as DNA, the CDR3 is TGTGCCAGCCAGACAAATAGCAATCAGCCCCAGCATTTT. This encodes CASQTNSNQPQHF. The rearrangement uses TRBV2 and TRBJ1-5, with D unresolved. The CDR3 consists of 13 residues. CDR1 is SNHLY and CDR2 is FYNNEI in the germline V gene. V was clipped by 8 bases and J by 0 bases, with 8 bases between them.

The chain recombines TRBV19 with TRBJ1-5; TRBD1 matches at 12 bases. This CDR3 region has 16 residues. Germline V lookup: CDR1 LNHDA, CDR2 SQIVND (reference sequence). J lost 1 base, V lost 7 bases, and 5 bases had no gene match. CDR3 in DNA: TGTGCCAGTAAACCGGGACAGGGGGCGAGCAATCAGCCCCAGCATTTT. As protein: CASKPGQGASNQPQHF.

The V gene is TRBV5-1, the J gene TRBJ1-2, with TRBD1 as a possible D gene (5 bases). V was shortened by 4 bases and J by 0 bases, with 10 bases between the two germline ends. This CDR3 has 14 amino acids. CDR1 SGHRS and CDR2 YFSETQ come from the germline V gene. This CDR3 is CASSMGPANYGYTF. The CDR3 DNA sequence: TGCGCCAGCAGCATGGGACCCGCTAACTATGGCTACACCTTC. The full variable domain, with the rest looked up from reference TRBV5-1 and TRBJ1-2, is KAGVTQTPRYLIKTRGQQVTLSCSPISGHRSVSWYQQTPGQGLQFLFEYFSETQRNKGNFPGRFSGRQFSNSRSEMNVSTLELGDSALYLCASSMGPANYGYTFGSGTRLTVV.

The chain is built from TRBV30 and TRBJ1-4; D ambiguous. Deletions cut 6 bases from V and 0 bases from J, with 8 bases between. Germline CDR1 reads GTSNPN; CDR2 reads SVGIG (reference sequence). The CDR3 consists of 13 residues. The CDR3 DNA is TGTGCCTGTTCCCCAACAACTAATGAAAAACTGTTTTTT. This encodes CACSPTTNEKLFF.

The V gene is TRBV29-1, the J gene TRBJ1-2; D gene uncertain. This CDR3 has 12 residues. CDR1 and CDR2 from the germline V gene are SQVTM and ANQGSEA. V was pared by 4 bases and J by 4 bases, with 10 bases between. CDR3 amino acids: CSVAVSVYGYTF. DNA of the CDR3: TGCAGCGTTGCGGTCAGCGTCTATGGCTACACCTTC. The whole variable domain, filled in from reference TRBV29-1 and TRBJ1-2, reads SAVISQKPSRDICQRGTSLTIQCQVDSQVTMMFWYRQQPGQSLTLIATANQGSEATYESGFVIDKFPISRPNLTFSTLTVSNMSPEDSSIYLCSVAVSVYGYTFGSGTRLTVV.

Comments on this clone: This same CDR3 is encoded by further DNA sequences in the sample. V usage is TRBV20-1 and J usage is TRBJ2-1; 7 bases align to TRBD2. The CDR3 runs 11 residues. From germline, CDR1 is DFQATT and CDR2 SNEGSKA (reference sequence). J was trimmed by 9 bases and V by 5 bases; bases with no gene match: 4. CDR3 loop: CSAGGVGEQFF. The CDR3 region has the DNA TGCAGTGCTGGGGGGGTGGGTGAGCAGTTCTTC.

The chain joins TRBV29-1 to TRBJ2-7; 7 bases are shared with TRBD2. This CDR3 is built from 13 residues. The germline gives CDR1 SQVTM, CDR2 ANQGSEA. With V trimmed by 5 bases and J by 5 bases, 9 bases remained unmatched. The CDR3 sequence is CSVSVGRGNEQYF. CDR3 bases: TGCAGCGTTTCAGTCGGGCGGGGGAACGAGCAGTACTTC.

V gene TRBV19 combines with J gene TRBJ2-7; D is unclear. CDR3 length: 13 residues. V was shortened by 6 bases and J by 4 bases, with 13 bases between the two germline ends. The V gene's germline CDR1 is LNHDA and CDR2 SQIVND (reference sequence). The CDR3 DNA sequence: TGTGCCAGTAGCAATCAGGACGGTTACGAGCAGTACTTC. The encoded protein is CASSNQDGYEQYF. The full variable domain, its missing parts supplied by reference TRBV19 and TRBJ2-7, is DGGITQSPKYLFRKEGQNVTLSCEQNLNHDAMYWYRQDPGQGLRLIYYSQIVNDFQKGDIAEGYSVSREKKESFPLTVTSAQKNPTAFYLCASSNQDGYEQYFGPGTRLTVT.

The chain uses TRBV27 and TRBJ2-5; 11 nucleotides line up with TRBD2. This CDR3 has 16 residues. The germline gives CDR1 MNHEY, CDR2 SMNVEV (reference sequence). Trimming at V came to 0 bases and at J to 4 bases, leaving 4 bases not matched to a gene. CDR3 in DNA: TGTGCCAGCAGTTTATCGACTAGCGGGAACGGAGAGACCCAGTACTTC. Its protein is CASSLSTSGNGETQYF.

This clone is a singleton in its sample. This rearrangement joins TRBV7-2 to TRBJ2-7; weak D call: TRBD1 (6 bases). Germline V gives CDR1 SGHTA, CDR2 FQGNSA. Deletions cut 1 base from V and 4 bases from J, with 14 bases between. The CDR3 sequence is 15 residues long. The CDR3: CASSLGDISLYEQYF. The CDR3 DNA follows: TGTGCCAGCAGCTTAGGGGACATAAGCTTGTACGAGCAGTACTTC.

This rearrangement joins TRBV6-6 to TRBJ2-7; the D gene is possibly TRBD1 (7 bases). Germline V gives CDR1 MNHNY, CDR2 SVGAGI (reference sequence). Trimming removed 1 base at V and 7 bases at J, with 14 bases between. This CDR3 has 14 residues. The CDR3 spells CASSYFSGGSEQYF. As DNA, the CDR3 is TGTGCCAGCAGTTACTTCTCAGGGGGGAGTGAGCAGTACTTC.

This clone occurred once. The chain carries TRBV19 and TRBJ2-3; possible D gene TRBD1, 5 bases. Looked up from germline, CDR1 is LNHDA and CDR2 is SQIVND (reference sequence). CDR3 length: 13 amino acids. The ends were cut back, 7 bases at V and 4 bases at J, with 12 bases in the middle. CDR3 DNA: TGTGCCAGTACCCAGGGTGGCGCAGATACGCAGTATTTT. Its translation is CASTQGGADTQYF. The whole variable domain, filled in from reference TRBV19 and TRBJ2-3, reads DGGITQSPKYLFRKEGQNVTLSCEQNLNHDAMYWYRQDPGQGLRLIYYSQIVNDFQKGDIAEGYSVSREKKESFPLTVTSAQKNPTAFYLCASTQGGADTQYFGPGTRLTVL.

This clone turned up a few times. The gene calls are TRBV4-2 and TRBJ1-1, with D perhaps TRBD1 (5 bases). The CDR3 is 14 residues long. CDR1 LGHNA and CDR2 YNFKEQ come from the germline V gene. Trimming took 0 bases from V and 5 from J, leaving 10 bases between them. CDR3: CASSQERDWTEAFF. The CDR3 coding sequence is TGTGCCAGCAGCCAAGAGAGGGACTGGACTGAAGCTTTCTTT.

The rearrangement uses TRBV6-1 and TRBJ1-4; 7 bases fit TRBD1. This CDR3 is built from 17 residues. CDR1 is MNHNS, CDR2 SASEGT, per germline. Germline trimming cut 0 bases from V and 4 bases from J; bases unmatched to any gene: 8. The CDR3 here is CASSEAARGRSNEKLFF. CDR3 nucleotide sequence: TGTGCCAGCAGTGAAGCCGCAAGGGGGCGGAGTAATGAAAAACTGTTTTTT.

In its sample, this clone was seen a few times. This rearrangement joins TRBV20-1 to TRBJ1-1; maybe TRBD1 (5 bases). The CDR3 has 11 amino acids. V was pared by 6 bases and J by 8 bases, with 13 bases between. Germline V CDR1 and CDR2: DFQATT, SNEGSKA (reference sequence). The DNA for the CDR3 is TGCAGTGCAGGGTCGGGGGTGGAAGCTTTCTTT. Its translation: CSAGSGVEAFF.

J is TRBJ1-2 and V is TRBV11-2; no clear D gene. With 2 bases removed from V and 6 bases from J, the gap between germline ends came to 4 bases. The germline CDR1 and CDR2 sequences are SGHAT and FQNNGV. The CDR3 has 11 residues. The CDR3 loop is CASSLRDGYTF. As DNA, the CDR3 is TGTGCCAGCAGCTTAAGGGATGGCTACACCTTC.

This rearrangement joins TRBV2 to TRBJ2-7; D uncertain. Germline loops: CDR1 SNHLY, CDR2 FYNNEI. The CDR3 loop spans 13 amino acids. V was shortened by 1 base and J by 1 base, with 5 bases between the two germline ends. DNA for the CDR3: TGTGCCAGCAGTGAAGACCCTTCCTACGAGCAGTACTTC. The encoded protein is CASSEDPSYEQYF.

The chain employs TRBV5-1 and TRBJ2-3, with D possibly being TRBD1 or TRBD2 (6 bases each). This CDR3 has 14 amino acids. V lost 2 bases and J lost 6, with 13 bases in between. Germline V gives CDR1 SGHRS, CDR2 YFSETQ. The DNA of the CDR3 is TGCGCCAGCAGCTTCCAGGGGAGGTTGGATACGCAGTATTTT. It encodes CASSFQGRLDTQYF.

The V and J genes are TRBV6-5 and TRBJ1-2; 8 bases are shared with TRBD1. Trimming at V came to 5 bases and at J to 4 bases, leaving 9 bases not matched to a gene. The CDR3 loop spans 15 amino acids. The germline V gene encodes CDR1 MNHEY and CDR2 SVGAGI. CDR3 in amino acids: CASSPRTGLSYGYTF. The CDR3 region has the DNA TGTGCCAGCAGTCCTCGGACAGGGTTAAGCTATGGCTACACCTTC.

This clone was detected a few times. The chain couples TRBV28 to TRBJ2-3; D may be TRBD2 (7 bases). The CDR3 length is 16 residues. V was pared by 7 bases and J by 5 bases, with 22 bases between. The germline V gene encodes CDR1 MDHEN and CDR2 SYDVKM. This chain's CDR3 is CASTRRRERGRDTQYF. CDR3 DNA: TGTGCCAGCACCAGGCGGCGGGAGAGGGGGAGAGATACGCAGTATTTT.

The chain couples TRBV28 to TRBJ2-1; D unresolved. Trimming cost V 4 bases and J 5 bases, with 9 bases left between them. The germline CDR1 and CDR2 sequences are MDHEN and SYDVKM. The CDR3 has 13 amino acids. DNA for the CDR3: TGTGCCAGCAGTTCTGGCGGAAACAATGAGCAGTTCTTC. The encoded protein is CASSSGGNNEQFF.

The chain couples TRBV28 to TRBJ1-5, with TRBD1 identical over 10 bases. The CDR3 runs to 16 residues. Germline CDR1 reads MDHEN; CDR2 reads SYDVKM. V gave up 5 bases and J gave up 4 bases; unmatched junction bases: 8. The chain's CDR3 is CASSPRTGGGNQPQHF. In DNA, the CDR3 is TGTGCCAGCAGTCCGCGGACAGGGGGAGGAAATCAGCCCCAGCATTTT.